The following is a TCR beta chain sequence with its context. Its antigen remains unknown. Treatment described: oral pan-JAK inhibitor, 5-10 mg twice daily. It was from alopecia areata patients that lesional scalp punch biopsies and peripheral blood were collected. Extracted RNA was reverse transcribed, and the resulting cDNA served as sequencing template. Clones were read by immunoSEQ multiplex PCR, and TCRdb kept only the in-frame ones, dropping some. The sample has some 150,000 clones; roughly nine tenths are singletons. The data were taken from a study of CD8+ T cells in alopecia areata. V lost 2 bases and J 0 bases, leaving 11 bases between the germline ends. Germline assignment: CDR1 SGDLS and CDR2 YYNGEE. This CDR3 has 15 amino acids. Study-level results: With tofacitinib ongoing, many expanded lesional clones persisted in both scalp and blood. It was lesional scalp, especially alopecia totalis/universalis, that showed higher clonality than normal scalp. Besides other cells, scalp samples also yield sequences of resident alphabeta T cells from normal skin.

V usage is TRBV9 and J usage is TRBJ2-5; tentatively, D is TRBD2 (6 bases). This clonotype originated in a human donor with alopecia areata. The specimen comprised CD8+ T cells sorted from blood, sampled at week 4, from a patient treated with tofacitinib. The CDR3 loop is CASSVSGGDQETQYF. CDR3 in DNA: TGTGCCAGCAGCGTCTCAGGAGGGGACCAAGAGACCCAGTACTTC.